This T cell receptor (beta chain) was obtained from a study of blood T cell repertoires in COVID-19. In the study overall: Samples came from the United States, Italy and Spain, spanning acute and convalescent COVID-19. PBMCs, B-cell-depleted T cells, or T cells were the source of the cDNA or gDNA that made up the material.

Authors' processing steps: Amplification from reference gene primers served as the basis for estimated nucleated cell counts. Clones were sequenced by immunoSEQ multiplex PCR, and TCRdb holds only the in-frame ones, with some missing. D and trimming were read from the DNA, whereas the V and J calls and clone size are those reported in that table. The repertoire holds 230,000 or so clones, 75% to 85% seen once, with 1.4% in the top ten. The sample consisted of peripheral blood. This clonotype was obtained from a woman in her forties who had recovered from COVID-19.

The CDR3 sequence is CASSLDPTGEQYF. Written as DNA, the CDR3 is TGTGCCAGCAGCTTAGACCCCACGGGGGAGCAGTACTTC. The chain recombines TRBV7-6 with TRBJ2-7, with D perhaps TRBD2 (5 bases). The CDR3 is 13 residues long. Germline V CDR1 and CDR2: SGHVS, FNYEAQ. Between the trimmed V and J ends, which lost 1 base and 7 bases, there was a span of 11 bases.